These 11 T cell receptor beta chains came from one sample sequenced in a study of OX40 agonist ivuxolimab in advanced cancers. Measured with immunoSEQ multiplex PCR; TCRdb has only the in-frame clones, and not every one. The sample shows approximately 60,000 clones, roughly four fifths of them seen only once. The specimen was CD4+ or CD8+ T cells sorted from blood, collected in a trial of the OX40 agonist ivuxolimab. These TCRs come from an adult with an advanced solid tumor such as melanoma, head and neck, liver or kidney cancer.

The V gene is TRBV6-1, the J gene TRBJ1-1; the D gene is possibly TRBD1 (5 bases). V lost 4 bases and J lost 0, with 12 bases in between. The CDR3 loop spans 15 amino acids. Germline V gene sequence: CDR1 MNHNS, CDR2 SASEGT. In DNA form, the CDR3 reads TGTGCCAGCAGTGGCACACAGGTATTGAACACTGAAGCTTTCTTT. Translating it yields CASSGTQVLNTEAFF.

The chain employs TRBV6-1 and TRBJ2-7; a possible D gene is TRBD2 (5 bases). Germline V CDR1 and CDR2: MNHNS, SASEGT. The CDR3 length is 13 residues. The ends were cut back, 6 bases at V and 6 bases at J, with 15 bases in the middle. The CDR3 sequence: CASSRGIDGEQYF. In DNA form, the CDR3 reads TGTGCCAGCAGCCGAGGGATAGACGGCGAGCAGTACTTC.

The V and J genes are TRBV7-6 and TRBJ2-2; possible D gene TRBD2, 5 bases. CDR1 and CDR2 from the germline V gene are SGHVS and FNYEAQ. This CDR3 contains 14 residues. V was clipped by 6 bases and J by 4 bases, with 12 bases between them. The CDR3 sequence is CASRDQSGTGELFF. The DNA for the CDR3 is TGTGCCAGCAGGGACCAAAGCGGCACCGGGGAGCTGTTTTTT.

This rearrangement joins TRBV7-2 to TRBJ1-2; 7 positions agree with TRBD1. The trim removed 1 base at V and 0 bases at J, leaving 5 bases unmatched. The CDR3 runs to 16 residues. CDR1 and CDR2 from the germline V gene are SGHTA and FQGNSA. The CDR3 DNA reads as TGTGCCAGCAGCTTAGACGGAACAGGGGCTAACTATGGCTACACCTTC. Translated: CASSLDGTGANYGYTF. Full variable domain (remainder filled in from reference TRBV7-2 and TRBJ1-2): GAGVSQSPSNKVTEKGKDVELRCDPISGHTALYWYRQSLGQGLEFLIYFQGNSAPDKSGLPSDRFSAERTGGSVSTLTIQRTQQEDSAVYLCASSLDGTGANYGYTFGSGTRLTVV.

This sequence joins TRBV4-2 and TRBJ1-1, with a weak D call TRBD1 (5 bases). Germline CDR1 reads LGHNA; CDR2 reads YNFKEQ. Trimming pared 1 base from V and 0 bases from J, leaving 15 bases between. There are 17 residues in the CDR3. CDR3 sequence: CASSQVGGGRMNTEAFF. CDR3 DNA sequence: TGTGCCAGCAGCCAAGTTGGCGGGGGTCGGATGAACACTGAAGCTTTCTTT.

This clone was seen more than once but under ten times. The same CDR3 is also encoded by other DNA sequences in this sample. V and J are TRBV29-1 and TRBJ2-1; a weak D match, TRBD2 (7 bases). The germline V gene has CDR1 SQVTM and CDR2 ANQGSEA. V lost 8 bases and J lost 9, with 14 bases in between. This CDR3 spans 11 amino acids. CDR3 amino acids: CSLGGEGEQFF. DNA for the CDR3: TGCAGCCTAGGGGGGGAGGGTGAGCAGTTCTTC.

The V and J genes are TRBV11-3 and TRBJ1-5; unclear D gene. V was trimmed by 5 bases and J by 6 bases, leaving 11 bases between them. CDR3 length equals 13 residues. The germline V gene encodes CDR1 SGHNT and CDR2 YENEEA. This CDR3 is CASSLSRSQPQHF. CDR3 nucleotide sequence: TGTGCCAGCAGCCTGAGTAGGAGTCAGCCCCAGCATTTT.

As concerns this clone: The junction does not match germline at one end; this may be a read error. The CDR3 sequence: CASSLGLGGLGTDTQYF. CDR3 nucleotides: TGTGCTAGCAGCTTAGGGCTTGGGGGCCTTGGCACAGATACGCAGTATTTT. The chain couples TRBV7-7 to TRBJ2-3; maybe TRBD1 (6 bases). Germline CDR1 SSHAT, CDR2 FNYEAQ (reference sequence). The CDR3 is 17 residues long.

The chain recombines TRBV20-1 with TRBJ2-5, with D uncertain. The germline V and J ends were trimmed by 2 bases and 2 bases, with 0 bases remaining between them. Germline CDR1 reads DFQATT; CDR2 reads SNEGSKA (reference sequence). The CDR3 extends over 10 amino acids. The CDR3 reads CSARQETQYF. The CDR3 DNA reads TGCAGTGCTAGACAAGAGACCCAGTACTTC.

The chain has TRBV7-8 and TRBJ2-6, with 8 nucleotides matching TRBD1. Germline values: CDR1 SGHVS, CDR2 FQNEAQ. CDR3 length: 15 amino acids. V was clipped by 4 bases and J by 2 bases; unmatched bases: 1. The CDR3 sequence is CASSSDRAGANVLTF. CDR3 coding DNA: TGTGCCAGCAGCTCGGACAGGGCTGGGGCCAACGTCCTGACTTTC. Together with reference TRBV7-8 and TRBJ2-6, the CDR3 gives the full variable domain: GAGVSQSPRYKVAKRGQDVALRCDPISGHVSLFWYQQALGQGPEFLTYFQNEAQLDKSGLPSDRFFAERPEGSVSTLKIQRTQQEDSAVYLCASSSDRAGANVLTFGAGSRLTVL.

The CDR3 reads CASSMSPVSGNTIYF. The CDR3 nucleotides are TGCGCCAGCAGTATGAGCCCCGTCTCTGGAAACACCATATATTTT. The chain recombines TRBV5-1 with TRBJ1-3; D not certain. This CDR3 has 15 amino acids. V was trimmed by 5 bases and J by 0 bases, leaving 12 bases between them. Germline V lookup: CDR1 SGHRS, CDR2 YFSETQ.